These 8 T cell receptor beta chains came from one sample sequenced in a study of cytomegalovirus exposure and HLA in healthy donors. A multiplex PCR was run with 60 Vbeta primers and 13 Jbeta primers. The method was immunoSEQ multiplex PCR; TCRdb's version includes in-frame clones alone and lacks a portion of them. The sample yields fewer than 200,000 clones, 55% to 80% seen once. Sequencing was done on a sample of PBMCs. The receptors here all came from a woman aged 18 to 35 in good health and CMV-seropositive.

This clone came up a few times. The chain recombines TRBV28 with TRBJ2-7; D gene unclear. CDR1 is MDHEN and CDR2 is SYDVKM in the germline V gene. The CDR3 length is 13 residues. V lost 3 bases and J 0 bases, leaving 6 bases between the germline ends. CDR3 amino acids: CASSFAVSYEQYF. The CDR3 nucleotides are TGTGCCAGCAGTTTCGCAGTCTCCTACGAGCAGTACTTC.

The chain uses TRBV2 and TRBJ2-1; 11 bases map to TRBD2. The CDR3 has 14 residues. V lost 8 bases to trimming and J lost 6 bases; unmatched junction nucleotides: 6. The germline gives CDR1 SNHLY, CDR2 FYNNEI. For the CDR3, the DNA is TGTGCCAGCCTCCTAGCGGGAGGAGGCAATGAGCAGTTCTTC. Encoded protein: CASLLAGGGNEQFF.

J is TRBJ1-4 and V is TRBV25-1, with D perhaps matching TRBD1 (6 bases). CDR1 is MGHDK, CDR2 SYGVNS, per germline. Trimming removed 6 bases at V and 10 bases at J, with 18 bases between. CDR3 length equals 14 residues. Written as DNA, the CDR3 is TGTGCCAGCAGGGGGGCCGGTCGTCAAGTAAAACTGTTTTTT. Protein product: CASRGAGRQVKLFF.

This clone was seen a few times. The chain uses TRBV14 and TRBJ2-7; possible D gene TRBD2, 5 bases. V was trimmed by 1 base and J by 6 bases, leaving 13 bases between them. The CDR3 is 14 residues long. From germline, CDR1 is SGHDN and CDR2 FVKESK. CDR3 sequence reads: CASSQAVGGLEQYF. CDR3 nucleotide sequence: TGTGCCAGCAGCCAAGCGGTGGGCGGGCTCGAGCAGTACTTC.

The gene calls are TRBV28 and TRBJ2-5; possibly TRBD1 for D (5 bases). The last part of the DNA fits TRBJ2-7 better; the J call may be wrong. Germline values: CDR1 MDHEN, CDR2 SYDVKM. CDR3 length: 15 residues. CDR3 DNA sequence: TGTGCCAGCACCCCCAGACAGCTCGCCTCCTACGAGCAGTACTTC. Its protein product is CASTPRQLASYEQYF.

CDR3 in amino acids: CASSYTKNTEAFF. DNA of the CDR3: TGTGCCAGCAGTTACACAAAGAACACTGAAGCTTTCTTT. The J gene is TRBJ1-1, the V gene TRBV6-5, with D hard to call. Per the germline V gene, CDR1 is MNHEY and CDR2 is SVGAGI. This CDR3 is 13 amino acids long. V shed 2 bases and J shed 1 base, with 5 bases lying between them.

The rearrangement links TRBV2 to TRBJ2-7, with a possible D match to TRBD1 (6 bases). The V gene's germline CDR1 is SNHLY and CDR2 FYNNEI. Deletions cut 11 bases from V and 0 bases from J, with 14 bases between. The CDR3 runs 13 residues. The CDR3 DNA is TGTGCCGACCGGGACATGAGCTCCTACGAGCAGTACTTC. Protein product: CADRDMSSYEQYF.

The J gene is TRBJ1-2, the V gene TRBV27; 8 positions match TRBD1. V trimming: 4 bases; J trimming: 4 bases; junction bases outside the gene matches: 8. CDR1 and CDR2 from the germline V gene are MNHEY and SMNVEV (reference sequence). The CDR3 totals 15 residues. The CDR3 nucleotides are TGTGCCAGCAGTTCGGGACAGGCCTCGTTCTATGGCTACACCTTC. Amino acids: CASSSGQASFYGYTF.